This T cell receptor (beta chain) was documented in a study of cytomegalovirus exposure and HLA in healthy donors. Study overall: Researchers previously reported finding just under 120 million unique TCR beta sequences from roughly 170 million T cells. Overall study results and limits: Roughly uniform depth of sequencing across donors was assumed in presence/absence analyses. Later examination showed HLA-associated TCR beta chains had greater clonal expansion than equally common others. The listing of 150 to 200 TCR beta chains classed them as cytomegalovirus-associated.

As for this clone: Its cognate antigen is unknown.

Vbeta (60) and Jbeta (13) primers were used in the PCR. Clones were read by immunoSEQ multiplex PCR, and TCRdb kept only the in-frame ones, dropping some. The sample lists roughly 170,000 clones; 81% were seen once. CDR1 and CDR2 (germline): MNHEY, SMNVEV (reference sequence). V was cut by 7 bases and J by 0 bases, with 27 bases left in between. CDR3 length: 19 residues. This clonotype was obtained from a woman in her 30s in good health and CMV-seronegative. The chain links TRBV27 to TRBJ1-1; perhaps TRBD1 as D (6 bases). The sequenced sample was PBMCs. The CDR3 DNA is TGTGCCAGCACCACACTACGTAGGGATTACAGGGCGATGAACACTGAAGCTTTCTTT. Protein: CASTTLRRDYRAMNTEAFF.